This entry is about one T cell receptor (beta chain). V was clipped by 4 bases and J by 9 bases; unmatched bases: 6. The CDR3 sequence is 13 residues long. CDR1 SGHTA and CDR2 FQGNSA come from the germline V gene. For the second PCR, which ran for 7 to 11 cycles, a sample-barcoded 5' primer and a J-beta primer mix were used. TCRdb re-called the 5' RACE reads with MiXCR, one entry per CDR3 protein. The table includes 650,000 or so distinct CDR3 sequences, 52% detected once. This specimen belongs to a study of blood T cells in healthy people across ages. V and J are TRBV7-2 and TRBJ1-1; 9 bases are shared with TRBD1. The sample consisted of blood. The TCR sequence derives from a woman older than 75 in good health. The chain's CDR3 is CASSSRTGEKAFF. Here the CDR3 DNA reads TGTGCCAGCAGCTCTCGGACAGGGGAGAAAGCTTTCTTT.